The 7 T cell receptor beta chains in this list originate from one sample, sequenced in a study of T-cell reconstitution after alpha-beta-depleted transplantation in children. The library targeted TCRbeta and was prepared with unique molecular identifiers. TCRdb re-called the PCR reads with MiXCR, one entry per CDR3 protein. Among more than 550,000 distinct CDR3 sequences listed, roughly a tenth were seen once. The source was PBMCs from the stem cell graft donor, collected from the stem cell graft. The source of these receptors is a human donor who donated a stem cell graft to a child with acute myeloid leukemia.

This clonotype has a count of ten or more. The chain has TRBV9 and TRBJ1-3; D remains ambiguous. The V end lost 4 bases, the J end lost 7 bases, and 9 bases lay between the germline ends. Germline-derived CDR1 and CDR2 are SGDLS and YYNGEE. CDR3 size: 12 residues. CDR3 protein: CASSPRGNTIYF. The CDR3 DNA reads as TGTGCCAGCAGCCCCCGTGGGAACACCATATATTTT.

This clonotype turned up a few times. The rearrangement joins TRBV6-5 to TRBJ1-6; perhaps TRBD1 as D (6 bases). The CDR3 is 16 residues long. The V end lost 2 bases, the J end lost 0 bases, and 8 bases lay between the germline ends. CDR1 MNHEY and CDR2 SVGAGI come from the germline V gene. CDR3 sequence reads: CASSYRQVSYNSPLHF. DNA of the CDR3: TGTGCCAGCAGTTACCGACAGGTCTCCTATAATTCACCCCTCCACTTT.

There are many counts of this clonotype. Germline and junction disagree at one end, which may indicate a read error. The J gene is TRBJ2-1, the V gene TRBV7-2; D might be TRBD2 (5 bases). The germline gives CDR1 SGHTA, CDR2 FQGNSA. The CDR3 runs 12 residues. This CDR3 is CASSLAAGRRHF. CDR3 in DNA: TGTGCCAGCAGCTTAGCGGCGGGTCGTCGGCACTTC.

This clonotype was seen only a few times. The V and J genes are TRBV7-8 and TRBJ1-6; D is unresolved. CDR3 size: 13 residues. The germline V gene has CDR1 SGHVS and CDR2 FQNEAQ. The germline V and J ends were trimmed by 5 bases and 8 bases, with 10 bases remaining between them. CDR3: CASSDTEDSPLHF. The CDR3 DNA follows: TGTGCCAGCAGCGACACAGAGGATTCACCCCTCCACTTT.

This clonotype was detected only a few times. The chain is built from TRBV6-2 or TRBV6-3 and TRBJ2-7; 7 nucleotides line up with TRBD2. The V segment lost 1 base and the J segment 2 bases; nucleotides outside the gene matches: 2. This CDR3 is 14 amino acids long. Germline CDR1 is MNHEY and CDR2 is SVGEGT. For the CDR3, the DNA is TGTGCCAGCAGTTACTTAAGCGGGACCTACGAGCAGTACTTC. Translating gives CASSYLSGTYEQYF.

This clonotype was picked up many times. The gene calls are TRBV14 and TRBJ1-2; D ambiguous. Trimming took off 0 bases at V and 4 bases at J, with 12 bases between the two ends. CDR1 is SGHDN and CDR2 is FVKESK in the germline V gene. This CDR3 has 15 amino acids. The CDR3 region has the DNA TGTGCCAGCAGCCAAGATTTCGCCAGAGCCTATGGCTACACCTTC. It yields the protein CASSQDFARAYGYTF.

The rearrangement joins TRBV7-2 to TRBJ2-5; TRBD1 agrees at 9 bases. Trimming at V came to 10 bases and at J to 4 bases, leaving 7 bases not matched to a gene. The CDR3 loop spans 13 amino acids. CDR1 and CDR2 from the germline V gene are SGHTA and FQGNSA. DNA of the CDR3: TGTGCCATTTCGACAGGGGGGCGAGAGACCCAGTACTTC. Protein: CAISTGGRETQYF.